A single sample gave rise to the 18 T cell receptor beta chains below, sequenced in a study of blood T cell repertoires in COVID-19. Assay: immunoSEQ multiplex PCR; the TCRdb copy retains only in-frame clones and omits some. The repertoire has 55,000 to 65,000 clones, 75% to 90% of them found once; the top ten carry over 25%. Sequencing was done on a sample of peripheral blood. The receptor source for this set is a man in his 60s with COVID-19, enrolled during active disease.

CDR3 residues: CASRGQGFTSPLHF. CDR3 DNA: TGTGCCAGCAGGGGACAGGGTTTCACTTCACCCCTCCACTTT. The chain has TRBV6-5 and TRBJ1-6, with TRBD1 matching 9 bases. Germline V gene sequence: CDR1 MNHEY, CDR2 SVGAGI. After removal of 6 bases from V and 9 bases from J, the junction contained 6 bases not matched to a gene. The CDR3 runs 14 residues.

This chain uses TRBV7-3 with TRBJ1-5, with D unresolved. Per the germline V gene, CDR1 is SGHTA and CDR2 is FQGTGA. V lost 1 base to trimming and J lost 1 base, with 8 bases between them. CDR3 length: 15 residues. The CDR3 DNA sequence: TGTGCCAGCAGCTTAATCGGAGGCAGCAATCAGCCCCAGCATTTT. It specifies CASSLIGGSNQPQHF.

The CDR3 sequence is CATSTSHPGDNEQFF. Written as DNA, the CDR3 is TGTGCCACCAGCACCTCTCACCCGGGAGACAATGAGCAGTTCTTC. The rearrangement uses TRBV15 and TRBJ2-1, with D possibly being TRBD2 (6 bases). Germline V lookup: CDR1 LNHNV, CDR2 YYDKDF (reference sequence). The V end was cut by 4 bases, the J end by 5 bases, with 15 bases between. This CDR3 region has 15 residues.

As regards this clone: One end of the junction does not line up with germline, which may come from a read error. J is TRBJ2-1 and V is TRBV3-1 (or the pseudogene TRBV3-2); 13 bases are a match to TRBD2. The CDR3 has 15 residues. CDR1 and CDR2 from the germline V gene are LGHDT and YNNKEL (reference sequence). The CDR3 spells CASSPSLAGGSYGLF. CDR3 sequence (DNA): TGTGCCAGCAGCCCATCACTAGCGGGAGGGTCCTACGGTCTCTTC.

The chain combines TRBV5-1 with TRBJ2-3; TRBD1 agrees at 7 bases. Germline CDR1 is SGHRS and CDR2 is YFSETQ. V was clipped by 5 bases and J by 6 bases; unmatched bases: 3. This CDR3 has 12 amino acids. The CDR3 here is CASRTGLDTQYF. The CDR3 DNA sequence: TGCGCCAGCAGGACAGGGCTTGATACGCAGTATTTT.

The chain employs TRBV7-3 and TRBJ1-6; D is possibly TRBD1 (5 bases). The germline gives CDR1 SGHTA, CDR2 FQGTGA. The CDR3 extends over 13 amino acids. Trimming pared 9 bases from V and 0 bases from J, leaving 6 bases between. The CDR3: CARGGSYNSPLHF. The CDR3 DNA is TGTGCCAGGGGGGGCTCCTATAATTCACCCCTCCACTTT. The full variable domain, rest sourced from reference TRBV7-3 and TRBJ1-6, is GAGVSQTPSNKVTEKGKYVELRCDPISGHTALYWYRQSLGQGPEFLIYFQGTGAADDSGLPNDRFFAVRPEGSVSTLKIQRTERGDSAVYLCARGGSYNSPLHFGNGTRLTVT.

The J gene is TRBJ2-1, the V gene TRBV9; 10 nucleotides agree with TRBD2. With 0 bases clipped from V and 0 bases from J, the junction kept 12 bases outside the gene matches. The length of the CDR3 is 20 residues. Germline loops: CDR1 SGDLS, CDR2 YYNGEE. The CDR3 region has the DNA TGTGCCAGCAGCGTAGGATCGGGTAGCGGGAGGATTTCCTCCTACAATGAGCAGTTCTTC. Translation: CASSVGSGSGRISSYNEQFF. Using reference TRBV9 and TRBJ2-1 for the parts outside the CDR3, the full variable domain is DSGVTQTPKHLITATGQRVTLRCSPRSGDLSVYWYQQSLDQGLQFLIQYYNGEERAKGNILERFSAQQFPDLHSELNLSSLELGDSALYFCASSVGSGSGRISSYNEQFFGPGTRLTVL.

In its sample, this clone was seen a few times. The J gene is TRBJ2-3, the V gene TRBV19; TRBD2 aligns across 7 bases. CDR1 is LNHDA and CDR2 is SQIVND in the germline V gene (reference sequence). J lost 1 base, V lost 5 bases, and 3 bases had no gene match. The CDR3 runs to 14 residues. The CDR3 bases are TGTGCCAGTAGTGCTAGCGGCGGCACAGATACGCAGTATTTT. It translates to CASSASGGTDTQYF. Together with reference TRBV19 and TRBJ2-3, the CDR3 gives the full variable domain: DGGITQSPKYLFRKEGQNVTLSCEQNLNHDAMYWYRQDPGQGLRLIYYSQIVNDFQKGDIAEGYSVSREKKESFPLTVTSAQKNPTAFYLCASSASGGTDTQYFGPGTRLTVL.

The chain joins TRBV11-1 to TRBJ1-1; 9 bases are a match to TRBD1. The V gene's germline CDR1 is SGHAT and CDR2 FQDESV (reference sequence). The J segment lost 1 base and the V segment lost 6 bases, leaving 9 bases of the junction unmatched. This CDR3 is built from 16 residues. The CDR3 bases are TGTGCCAGCAGGCGACTGGGACAGGGATCGAACACTGAAGCTTTCTTT. Translation: CASRRLGQGSNTEAFF.

The chain links TRBV2 to TRBJ2-3, with a possible D match to TRBD1 (6 bases). Trimming pared 3 bases from V and 2 bases from J, leaving 12 bases between. Germline V lookup: CDR1 SNHLY, CDR2 FYNNEI. CDR3 length equals 15 residues. As DNA, the CDR3 is TGTGCCAGCAGTGAGGGCAGGGGTTTCACAGATACGCAGTATTTT. Translation gives CASSEGRGFTDTQYF.

This chain uses TRBV9 with TRBJ2-2; no definite D call. Germline values: CDR1 SGDLS, CDR2 YYNGEE. With 0 bases removed from V and 0 bases from J, the gap between germline ends came to 9 bases. The CDR3 has 16 residues. The CDR3 spells CASSVVGRTNTGELFF. CDR3 bases: TGTGCCAGCAGCGTAGTTGGCAGAACGAACACCGGGGAGCTGTTTTTT.

The chain links TRBV19 to TRBJ2-3; D gene ambiguous. The CDR3 contains 14 residues. The V and J ends lost 3 bases and 1 base respectively, with 8 bases between them. The germline V gene has CDR1 LNHDA and CDR2 SQIVND (reference sequence). The CDR3 region is CASSMGQGTDTQYF. CDR3 nucleotide sequence: TGTGCCAGTAGTATGGGCCAGGGCACAGATACGCAGTATTTT.

A single count supports this clone. The rearrangement joins TRBV30 to TRBJ2-1; 9 nucleotides match TRBD2. CDR1 is GTSNPN and CDR2 is SVGIG in the germline V gene (reference sequence). This CDR3 region has 13 residues. V was pared by 7 bases and J by 1 base, with 2 bases of the junction left unmatched. In DNA, the CDR3 is TGTGCCTTTAGCGGGAGTTCCTACAATGAGCAGTTCTTC. Amino acids: CAFSGSSYNEQFF.

The rearrangement uses TRBV11-2 and TRBJ1-3; D unresolved. Germline V lookup: CDR1 SGHAT, CDR2 FQNNGV. The V end lost 1 base, the J end lost 2 bases, and 6 bases lay between the germline ends. The CDR3 loop spans 14 amino acids. The CDR3 coding sequence is TGTGCCAGCAGCTTAGGACGGGCTGGAAACACCATATATTTT. This codes for CASSLGRAGNTIYF.

This chain connects TRBV10-3 to TRBJ2-1; the D gene is possibly TRBD2 (5 bases). Trimming stripped 8 bases from V and 7 bases from J, with 15 bases between. The CDR3 contains 13 residues. Germline V gene lookup returns CDR1 ENHRY and CDR2 SYGVKD. The CDR3 loop reads CAIGFREGNEQFF. The CDR3 DNA is TGTGCCATCGGTTTTCGGGAAGGGAATGAGCAGTTCTTC.

The chain has TRBV3-1 (or the pseudogene TRBV3-2) and TRBJ1-5; unclear D gene. Trimming removed 3 bases from V and 6 bases from J, with 15 bases in between. CDR3 size: 15 residues. The germline V gene encodes CDR1 LGHDT and CDR2 YNNKEL (reference sequence). In nucleotides, the CDR3 is TGTGCCAGCAGCCATTCCTCCGGGGTGGGTCAGCCCCAGCATTTT. The encoded protein is CASSHSSGVGQPQHF.

In its sample, this clone was seen a few times. The V call is TRBV18, the J call TRBJ2-7; the match to TRBD1 covers 10 bases. V was pared by 2 bases and J by 4 bases, with 2 bases of the junction left unmatched. Germline V gene lookup returns CDR1 KGHSH and CDR2 LQKENI. CDR3 size: 14 residues. The CDR3 region has the DNA TGTGCCAGCTCACCAGGGACAGGGGTTTACGAGCAGTACTTC. This sequence encodes CASSPGTGVYEQYF.

V gene TRBV20-1 combines with J gene TRBJ2-5; D ambiguous. The V end was cut by 2 bases, the J end by 5 bases, with 6 bases between. Germline lookup yields CDR1 DFQATT and CDR2 SNEGSKA (reference sequence). This CDR3 region has 11 residues. DNA for the CDR3: TGCAGTGCTAGACTCTCGGAGACCCAGTACTTC. It specifies CSARLSETQYF.